The 9 T cell receptor beta chains reported below all come from one sample, sequenced in a study of technical replicates of blood from a handful of donors. Here immunoSEQ multiplex PCR was the method, and the copy in TCRdb shows in-frame clones only, minus some. The repertoire holds under 65,000 clones, with 75% to 90% as singletons. Sequenced sample: PBMCs. The receptors were sampled from a human donor in good health. Some clones in this sample may be carry-over from other donors' samples.

The chain's CDR3 is CAWSINSGNEQYF. The DNA for the CDR3 is TGTGCCTGGAGTATCAACTCGGGAAACGAGCAGTACTTC. The chain couples TRBV30 to TRBJ2-7, with TRBD2 as a possible D gene (5 bases). This CDR3 region has 13 residues. CDR1 GTSNPN and CDR2 SVGIG come from the germline V gene (reference sequence). Trimming left V 2 bases short and J 5 bases short, with 13 bases between. The full variable domain, with the rest looked up from reference TRBV30 and TRBJ2-7, is SQTIHQWPATLVQPVGSPLSLECTVEGTSNPNLYWYRQAAGRGLQLLFYSVGIGQISSEVPQNLSASRPQDRQFILSSKKLLLSDSGFYLCAWSINSGNEQYFGPGTRLTVT.

This chain joins TRBV4-2 and TRBJ1-2; 10 nucleotides align to TRBD1. J was trimmed by 4 bases and V by 1 base; bases with no gene match: 3. Germline V gives CDR1 LGHNA, CDR2 YNFKEQ. CDR3 size: 15 residues. CDR3 in amino acids: CASSQGQGAGYGYTF. The CDR3 DNA reads TGTGCCAGCAGCCAAGGACAGGGGGCGGGCTATGGCTACACCTTC.

This chain connects TRBV7-6 to TRBJ2-1, with 9 nucleotides matching TRBD1. This CDR3 comprises 15 residues. The J segment lost 7 bases and the V segment lost 4 bases, leaving 8 bases of the junction unmatched. The germline gives CDR1 SGHVS, CDR2 FNYEAQ. CDR3 coding DNA: TGTGCCAGCAGCTCGCCCGCGGGGACAGGGAATGAGCAGTTCTTC. It yields the protein CASSSPAGTGNEQFF.

The CDR3 loop is CASSLAKATNEKLFF. In DNA form, the CDR3 reads TGTGCCAGCAGTTTAGCGAAAGCAACTAATGAAAAACTGTTTTTT. The gene calls are TRBV27 and TRBJ1-4; D unclear. This CDR3 is built from 15 residues. The germline CDR1 and CDR2 sequences are MNHEY and SMNVEV (reference sequence). Trimming shortened V by 2 bases and J by 0 bases, and 7 bases separated the two germline ends.

The sample holds one count of this clone. The genes are TRBV13 and TRBJ2-1; 10 nucleotides match TRBD2. The CDR3 totals 17 residues. The germline gives CDR1 PRHDT, CDR2 FYEKMQ (reference sequence). With V trimmed by 0 bases and J by 2 bases, 4 bases remained unmatched. The CDR3 DNA reads TGTGCCAGCAGCTTAGGCCCGAGCGGGAGGGCCTACAATGAGCAGTTCTTC. Translated: CASSLGPSGRAYNEQFF.

V and J are TRBV6-5 and TRBJ1-5, with 9 bases fitting TRBD1. The V and J ends lost 4 bases and 7 bases, in that order; junction bases with no gene match: 5. Germline loops: CDR1 MNHEY, CDR2 SVGAGI. The CDR3 is made up of 14 amino acids. The chain's CDR3 is CASSWTGAGQPQHF. The CDR3 region has the DNA TGTGCCAGCAGTTGGACAGGGGCAGGGCAGCCCCAGCATTTT.

The genes are TRBV18 and TRBJ1-6; D is perhaps TRBD1 (6 bases). The V end lost 6 bases, the J end lost 4 bases, and 10 bases lay between the germline ends. Per germline, CDR1 KGHSH and CDR2 LQKENI. The CDR3 has 14 residues. In DNA, the CDR3 is TGTGCCAGCTCTGGGGACACTTATAATTCACCCCTCCACTTT. Its protein is CASSGDTYNSPLHF.

The chain couples TRBV4-2 to TRBJ2-7, with 12 bases lining up with TRBD1. With V trimmed by 4 bases and J by 7 bases, 11 bases remained unmatched. CDR1 and CDR2 from the germline V gene are LGHNA and YNFKEQ. The CDR3 runs to 16 residues. CDR3 amino acids: CASSPWRGQGAKEQYF. The CDR3 DNA is TGTGCCAGCAGCCCGTGGAGGGGACAGGGGGCTAAAGAGCAGTACTTC.

This clone was found once. The chain carries TRBV6-5 and TRBJ2-3, with D perhaps TRBD1 (6 bases). This CDR3 contains 13 residues. V was pared by 5 bases and J by 1 base, with 7 bases between. Germline V CDR1 and CDR2: MNHEY, SVGAGI. DNA for the CDR3: TGTGCCAGCAGTCGACAGGGCACAGATACGCAGTATTTT. This sequence encodes CASSRQGTDTQYF.